Below are 3 T cell receptor beta chains sequenced from a single sample in a study of shared clonotypes between healthy human individuals. The table came from immunoSEQ multiplex PCR; TCRdb's copy has only in-frame clones and leaves some out. The profile shows about 1.4 million clones, approximately 97% of them singletons. The sample taken for sequencing was naive CD4+ T cells sorted from blood. The subset: CD45RA+ positively selected. The receptors originated from a man younger than 40 in good health.

As concerns this clone: At the DNA level, this CDR3 is encoded by other sequences in the same sample as well. The chain combines TRBV9 with TRBJ1-1; D is possibly TRBD1 (5 bases). Germline CDR1 and CDR2: SGDLS and YYNGEE. V lost 0 bases and J 5 bases, leaving 8 bases between the germline ends. CDR3 length: 13 residues. The chain's CDR3 is CASSVDRGTEAFF. The CDR3 coding sequence is TGTGCCAGCAGCGTAGATAGGGGAACTGAAGCTTTCTTT.

This chain uses TRBV7-8 with TRBJ1-2; no definite D call. Germline lookup yields CDR1 SGHVS and CDR2 FQNEAQ. This CDR3 has 16 amino acids. V was shortened by 0 bases and J by 3 bases, with 14 bases between the two germline ends. The CDR3 protein is CASSLARVGWDYGYTF. CDR3 coding DNA: TGTGCCAGCAGCTTAGCGCGGGTAGGGTGGGACTATGGCTACACCTTC.

This clone was seen just once. The V gene is TRBV30, the J gene TRBJ2-3; TRBD2 agrees at 10 bases. CDR3 size: 14 residues. J was trimmed by 6 bases and V by 3 bases; bases with no gene match: 6. CDR1 is GTSNPN, CDR2 SVGIG, per germline (reference sequence). In nucleotides, the CDR3 is TGTGCCTGGAGACGAACTAGCGGGGCGGATACGCAGTATTTT. Its translation is CAWRRTSGADTQYF.